This T cell receptor (beta chain) was documented in a study of blood T cell repertoires in COVID-19. Germline CDR1 is SNHLY and CDR2 is FYNNEI. The ends were cut back, 6 bases at V and 4 bases at J, with 13 bases in the middle. The CDR3 has 14 amino acids. Recruits, aged 18 to 89 years, lived in some 25 US areas. In this sample, this clone turned up once. Here immunoSEQ multiplex PCR was the method, and the copy in TCRdb shows in-frame clones only, minus some. In the table there are roughly 160,000 clones, about four fifths of which are singletons. Sequencing was done on a sample of PBMCs or T cells enriched from blood (not recorded which). This sequence originates from a man between 50 and 59 years old who had recovered from COVID-19. The chain couples TRBV2 to TRBJ2-1; perhaps TRBD2 as D (6 bases). The CDR3 sequence is CASSLDGRYNEQFF. The DNA of the CDR3 is TGTGCCAGCAGCCTGGACGGGAGATACAATGAGCAGTTCTTC.